This TCR beta chain is from a study of blood T cell repertoires in COVID-19. This CDR3 has 14 residues. V was clipped by 10 bases and J by 8 bases; unmatched bases: 6. CDR1 SNHLY and CDR2 FYNNEI come from the germline V gene. Assay used: immunoSEQ multiplex PCR; TCRdb lists only in-frame clones, some missing. This repertoire shows roughly 160,000 clones, 75% to 90% found once; its top ten account for roughly 3.4%. The sequenced sample was PBMCs or T cells enriched from blood (not recorded which). The clonotype comes from a woman aged 60-70 years who had recovered from COVID-19. The J gene is TRBJ2-1, the V gene TRBV2, with 15 bases matching TRBD2. The CDR3 DNA follows: TGTGCCAATACCCGGACTAGCGGGGGGGATGAGCAGTTCTTC. Translating gives CANTRTSGGDEQFF.